Each of the 3 T cell receptor beta chains below was sequenced from the same sample in a study of T-cell memory formation after mild COVID-19 (dated by TCRdb to the early 2020s). Libraries came from 5' RACE. The sequencing machine was an Illumina NovaSeq 6000. TCRdb reprocessing: public reads trimmed at Q25 with fastp, clones called with MiXCR, in-frame beta chains kept. Each entry is one CDR3 protein sequence, shown with its most common DNA and genes. The sample includes hundreds of thousands of distinct CDR3 sequences, with roughly 23% observed a single time. The ten largest clones add up to under 15% of the sample. Sequencing was done on a sample of PBMCs or a T cell subset sorted from them (not recorded which). These receptor sequences come from an adult woman who had mild COVID-19 (a few samples of this study predate the infection). The sample titles of this study are shuffled in the database, so cell type and time point are left out; the donor was told from shared clones.

The chain is built from TRBV12-3 or TRBV12-4 and TRBJ2-3; 8 positions match TRBD1. The CDR3 loop spans 16 amino acids. J was trimmed by 3 bases and V by 2 bases; bases with no gene match: 7. CDR3 residues: CASSLYRTGTTDTQYF. The CDR3 nucleotides are TGTGCCAGCAGTTTATACAGGACAGGGACGACAGATACGCAGTATTTT.

V gene TRBV4-2 combines with J gene TRBJ2-1; TRBD2 is a possible D gene (5 bases). V was shortened by 0 bases and J by 4 bases, with 7 bases between the two germline ends. CDR3 length equals 14 residues. From germline, CDR1 is LGHNA and CDR2 YNFKEQ. In DNA form, the CDR3 reads TGTGCCAGCAGCCAAGAGGACTCATACAATGAGCAGTTCTTC. Its protein is CASSQEDSYNEQFF.

The chain uses TRBV9 and TRBJ2-1, with TRBD2 identical over 10 bases. The V gene end was trimmed by 0 bases and the J gene end by 7 bases; junction bases not matched to a gene: 7. In germline, CDR1 is SGDLS, CDR2 YYNGEE. This CDR3 is built from 16 residues. The CDR3 is CASSVALAGDLNEQFF. The CDR3 DNA reads as TGTGCCAGCAGCGTAGCTCTAGCGGGAGATTTGAATGAGCAGTTCTTC.